A few counts support the clone carrying this T cell receptor (beta chain). Some clones are missing from TCRdb's copy, which holds only in-frame ones; the method was immunoSEQ multiplex PCR. The sample includes some 110,000 clones, about three quarters of them seen just once. This specimen belongs to a study of blood T cell repertoires in COVID-19. Study overall: Acute and convalescent COVID-19 samples came from the United States, Italy and Spain.

Germline V gene data show CDR1 as KGHSH and CDR2 as LQKENI. V shed 4 bases, J shed 7 bases, and the junction held 4 bases outside the gene matches. CDR3 length: 13 residues. This chain links TRBV18 with TRBJ2-1, with 7 bases that match TRBD2. Sequencing was carried out using peripheral blood. This receptor was identified in a man aged 70-80 years with acute or convalescent COVID-19. This CDR3 reads CASSRGLTNEQFF. The CDR3 DNA reads as TGTGCCAGCTCACGGGGACTAACTAATGAGCAGTTCTTC.